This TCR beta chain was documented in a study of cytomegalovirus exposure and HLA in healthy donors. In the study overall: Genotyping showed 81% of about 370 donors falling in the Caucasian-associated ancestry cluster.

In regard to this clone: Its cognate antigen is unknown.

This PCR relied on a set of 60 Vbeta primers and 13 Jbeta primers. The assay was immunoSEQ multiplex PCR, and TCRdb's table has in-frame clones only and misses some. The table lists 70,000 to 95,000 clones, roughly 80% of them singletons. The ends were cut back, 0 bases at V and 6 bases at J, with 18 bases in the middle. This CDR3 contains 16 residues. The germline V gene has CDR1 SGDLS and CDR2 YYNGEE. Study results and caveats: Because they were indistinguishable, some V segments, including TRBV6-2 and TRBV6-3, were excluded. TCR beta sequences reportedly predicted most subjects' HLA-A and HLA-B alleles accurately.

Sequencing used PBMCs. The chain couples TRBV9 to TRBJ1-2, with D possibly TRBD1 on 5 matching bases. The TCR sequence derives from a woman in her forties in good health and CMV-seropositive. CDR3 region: CASSVAVGGRLDGYTF. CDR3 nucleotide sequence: TGTGCCAGCAGCGTAGCGGTGGGGGGGAGGTTGGATGGCTACACCTTC.